These 8 T cell receptor beta chains share one sample of origin, sequenced in a study of identical twins (dated by TCRdb to about 2016). Libraries were made using 5' RACE. Sequenced on an Illumina HiSeq 2000. TCRdb redid the processing of the public reads, applying fastp at Q25 and MiXCR, and retained in-frame beta chains. Under each unique CDR3 protein, matching rows form one entry showing the most common genes and DNA. Present in this sample are about 280,000 distinct CDR3 sequences, about 8.1% of which were seen just once. 2% to 2.5% of the sample is held by the ten biggest clonotypes. These sequences were also reported in another study, on yellow fever vaccine responses in identical twins.

The sample comprised memory (CD45RO+) T cells sorted from blood. The cell subset or site label for this specimen denotes: CD45RO+ enriched T cells. Receptors were obtained from a woman under 30 in good health.

The gene calls are TRBV20-1 and TRBJ2-7; 10 positions agree with TRBD1. The CDR3 has 15 residues. Per germline, CDR1 DFQATT and CDR2 SNEGSKA (reference sequence). Trimming removed 0 bases from V and 1 base from J; junction bases left unmatched: 3. The CDR3, as DNA: TGCAGTGCTAGAGACCCGGACAGGGGGTCCTACGAGCAGTACTTC. Residues: CSARDPDRGSYEQYF.

This chain uses TRBV2 with TRBJ1-6; no reliable D call. Per germline, CDR1 SNHLY and CDR2 FYNNEI. The CDR3 extends over 15 amino acids. V gave up 7 bases and J gave up 4 bases, with 14 bases separating them. In DNA, the CDR3 is TGTGCCAGCACCCCGGACGGCCAGTATAATTCACCCCTCCACTTT. It is translated as CASTPDGQYNSPLHF.

This clonotype has just one count. The chain joins TRBV11-2 to TRBJ2-5; TRBD1 aligns across 8 bases. Trimming removed 8 bases from V and 5 bases from J; junction bases left unmatched: 16. This CDR3 is 16 amino acids long. Germline V lookup: CDR1 SGHAT, CDR2 FQNNGV. The DNA for the CDR3 is TGTGCCAGCCTGCGCACGGGGCAGGGGGCGAGGGAGACCCAGTACTTC. Its protein product is CASLRTGQGARETQYF.

This clonotype was observed many times. V and J are TRBV6-5 and TRBJ2-1; D is uncertain. The CDR3 covers 11 residues. V was clipped by 6 bases and J by 5 bases, with 5 bases between them. Germline lookup yields CDR1 MNHEY and CDR2 SVGAGI. The CDR3 sequence: CASRLHNEQFF. In DNA, the CDR3 is TGTGCCAGCAGACTGCACAATGAGCAGTTCTTC.

This clonotype turned up a few times. The chain uses TRBV9 and TRBJ1-6; no firm D call. Germline CDR1 and CDR2: SGDLS and YYNGEE. CDR3 length: 15 residues. Trimming took 4 bases from V and 8 from J, leaving 16 bases between them. The CDR3 region is CASSPHMNLDSPLHF. The CDR3 DNA reads TGTGCCAGCAGCCCGCATATGAACCTGGATTCACCCCTCCACTTT.

This chain links TRBV20-1 with TRBJ1-2; the match to TRBD1 covers 8 bases. The CDR3 spans 17 residues. Unmatched junction bases numbered 13, after V lost 0 bases and J lost 4 bases. Germline V CDR1 and CDR2: DFQATT, SNEGSKA (reference sequence). CDR3 loop: CSAREGSRAGGGYGYTF. In nucleotides, the CDR3 is TGCAGTGCTAGAGAGGGGAGCAGGGCAGGGGGCGGCTATGGCTACACCTTC.

This clonotype turned up a few times. J is TRBJ2-5 and V is TRBV2, with D tentatively TRBD2 (5 bases). Per germline, CDR1 SNHLY and CDR2 FYNNEI. The CDR3 is 17 residues long. Trimming pared 2 bases from V and 2 bases from J, leaving 18 bases between. The DNA for the CDR3 is TGTGCCAGCAGTGAAAGGAGGAAGGCATTGGGACAAGAGACCCAGTACTTC. It codes for CASSERRKALGQETQYF.

The CDR3 sequence: CSAHGGGNQPQHF. CDR3 coding DNA: TGCAGTGCCCACGGAGGGGGCAATCAGCCCCAGCATTTT. The chain links TRBV20-1 to TRBJ1-5; D may be TRBD1 (5 bases). CDR3 length equals 13 residues. From germline, CDR1 is DFQATT and CDR2 SNEGSKA (reference sequence). V lost 6 bases and J lost 2, with 11 bases in between.